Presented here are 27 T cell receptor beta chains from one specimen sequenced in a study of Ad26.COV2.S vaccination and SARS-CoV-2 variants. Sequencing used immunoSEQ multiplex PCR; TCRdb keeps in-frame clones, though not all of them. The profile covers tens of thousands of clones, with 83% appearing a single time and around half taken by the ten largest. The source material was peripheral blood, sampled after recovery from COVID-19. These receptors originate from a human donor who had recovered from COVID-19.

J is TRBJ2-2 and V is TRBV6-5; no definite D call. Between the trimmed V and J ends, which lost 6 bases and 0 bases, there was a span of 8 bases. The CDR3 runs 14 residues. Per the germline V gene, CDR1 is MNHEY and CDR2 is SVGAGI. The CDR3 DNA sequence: TGTGCCAGCAGATCCTCTCCGAACACCGGGGAGCTGTTTTTT. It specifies CASRSSPNTGELFF.

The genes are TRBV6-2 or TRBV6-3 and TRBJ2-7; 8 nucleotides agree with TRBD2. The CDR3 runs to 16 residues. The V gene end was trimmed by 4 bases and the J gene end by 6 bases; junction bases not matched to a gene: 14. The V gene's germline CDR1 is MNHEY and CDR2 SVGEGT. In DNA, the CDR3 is TGTGCCAGCAGTTCCCGATTAGCGGGATTTCTCCGCGAGCAGTACTTC. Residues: CASSSRLAGFLREQYF.

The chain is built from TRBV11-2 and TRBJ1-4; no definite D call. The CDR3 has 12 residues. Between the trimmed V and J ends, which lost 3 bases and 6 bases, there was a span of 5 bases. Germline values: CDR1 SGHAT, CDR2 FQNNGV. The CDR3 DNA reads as TGTGCCAGCAGCTTTGGCTATGAAAAACTGTTTTTT. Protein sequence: CASSFGYEKLFF.

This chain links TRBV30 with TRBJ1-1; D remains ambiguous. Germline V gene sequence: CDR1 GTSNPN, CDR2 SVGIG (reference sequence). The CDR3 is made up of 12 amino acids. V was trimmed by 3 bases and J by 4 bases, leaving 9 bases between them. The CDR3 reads CAWRGAGTEAFF. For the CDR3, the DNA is TGTGCCTGGAGGGGCGCGGGCACTGAAGCTTTCTTT. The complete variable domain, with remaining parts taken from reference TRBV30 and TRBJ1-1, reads SQTIHQWPATLVQPVGSPLSLECTVEGTSNPNLYWYRQAAGRGLQLLFYSVGIGQISSEVPQNLSASRPQDRQFILSSKKLLLSDSGFYLCAWRGAGTEAFFGQGTRLTVV.

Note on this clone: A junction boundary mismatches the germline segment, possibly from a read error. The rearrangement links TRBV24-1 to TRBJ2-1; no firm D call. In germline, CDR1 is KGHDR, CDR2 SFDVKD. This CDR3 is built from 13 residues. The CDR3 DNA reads TGTGCCACCAGTGATTCCCTTTACAGTGAGCAGTTCTTC. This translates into CATSDSLYSEQFF.

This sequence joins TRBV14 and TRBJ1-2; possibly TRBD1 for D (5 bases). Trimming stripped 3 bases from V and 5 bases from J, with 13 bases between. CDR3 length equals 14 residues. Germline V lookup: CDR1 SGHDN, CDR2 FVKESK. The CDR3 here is CASSHRVWGYGYTF. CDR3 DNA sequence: TGTGCCAGCAGCCACAGGGTATGGGGTTATGGCTACACCTTC. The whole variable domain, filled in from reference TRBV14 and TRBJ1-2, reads EAGVTQFPSHSVIEKGQTVTLRCDPISGHDNLYWYRRVMGKEIKFLLHFVKESKQDESGMPNNRFLAERTGGTYSTLKVQPAELEDSGVYFCASSHRVWGYGYTFGSGTRLTVV.

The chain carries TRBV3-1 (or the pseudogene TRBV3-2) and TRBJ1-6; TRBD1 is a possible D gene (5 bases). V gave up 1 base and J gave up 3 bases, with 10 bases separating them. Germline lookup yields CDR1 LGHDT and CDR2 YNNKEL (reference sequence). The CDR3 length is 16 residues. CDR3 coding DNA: TGTGCCAGCAGCCAAGCAAGGGGAAACTATAATTCACCCCTCCACTTT. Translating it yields CASSQARGNYNSPLHF.

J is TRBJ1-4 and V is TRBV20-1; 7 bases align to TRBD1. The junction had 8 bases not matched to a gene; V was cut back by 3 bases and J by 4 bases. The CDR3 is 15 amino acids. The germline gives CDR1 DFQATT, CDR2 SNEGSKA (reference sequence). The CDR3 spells CSASGFGTDNEKLFF. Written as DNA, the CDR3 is TGCAGTGCTAGTGGTTTCGGGACAGATAATGAAAAACTGTTTTTT.

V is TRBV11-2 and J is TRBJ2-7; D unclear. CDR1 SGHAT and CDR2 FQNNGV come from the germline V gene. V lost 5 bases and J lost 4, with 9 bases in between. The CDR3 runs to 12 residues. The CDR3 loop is CASSPPGYEQYF. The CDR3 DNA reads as TGTGCCAGCAGCCCCCCTGGATACGAGCAGTACTTC.

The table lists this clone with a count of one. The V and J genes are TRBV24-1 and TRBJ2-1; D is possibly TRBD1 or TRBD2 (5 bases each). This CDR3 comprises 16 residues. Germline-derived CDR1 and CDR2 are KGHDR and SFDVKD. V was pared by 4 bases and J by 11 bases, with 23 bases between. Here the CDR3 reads CATSDQVGGDSRKQFF. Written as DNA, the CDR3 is TGTGCCACCAGTGACCAGGTAGGAGGTGACAGTCGGAAGCAGTTCTTC.

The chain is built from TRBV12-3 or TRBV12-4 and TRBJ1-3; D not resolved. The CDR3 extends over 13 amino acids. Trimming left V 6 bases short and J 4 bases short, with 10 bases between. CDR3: CASRLDGGNTIYF. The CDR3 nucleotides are TGTGCCAGCAGGCTAGACGGGGGAAACACCATATATTTT.

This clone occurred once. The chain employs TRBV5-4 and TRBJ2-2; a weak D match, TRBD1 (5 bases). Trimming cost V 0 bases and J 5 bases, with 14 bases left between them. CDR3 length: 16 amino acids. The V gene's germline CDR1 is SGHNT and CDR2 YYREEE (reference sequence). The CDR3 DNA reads TGTGCCAGCAGCTTGGCCAAGGGGATGGGGACCGGGGAGCTGTTTTTT. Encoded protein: CASSLAKGMGTGELFF.

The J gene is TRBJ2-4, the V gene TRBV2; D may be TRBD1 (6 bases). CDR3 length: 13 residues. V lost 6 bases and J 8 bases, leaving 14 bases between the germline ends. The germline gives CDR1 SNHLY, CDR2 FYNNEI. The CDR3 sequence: CASSPYREDIQYF. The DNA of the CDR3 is TGTGCCAGCAGCCCTTACAGGGAAGACATTCAGTACTTC.

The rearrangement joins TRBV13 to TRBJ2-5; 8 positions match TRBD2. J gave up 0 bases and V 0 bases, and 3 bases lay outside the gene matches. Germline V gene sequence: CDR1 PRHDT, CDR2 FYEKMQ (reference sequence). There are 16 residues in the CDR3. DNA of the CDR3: TGTGCCAGCAGCTTAGGCTCGGGGGGGCACCAAGAGACCCAGTACTTC. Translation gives CASSLGSGGHQETQYF.

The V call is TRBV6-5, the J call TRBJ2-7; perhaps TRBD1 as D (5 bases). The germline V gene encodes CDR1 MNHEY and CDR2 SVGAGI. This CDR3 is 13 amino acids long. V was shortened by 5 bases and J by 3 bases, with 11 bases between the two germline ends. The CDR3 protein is CASSLTQGYEQYF. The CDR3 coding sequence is TGTGCCAGCAGTCTGACCCAGGGCTACGAGCAGTACTTC.

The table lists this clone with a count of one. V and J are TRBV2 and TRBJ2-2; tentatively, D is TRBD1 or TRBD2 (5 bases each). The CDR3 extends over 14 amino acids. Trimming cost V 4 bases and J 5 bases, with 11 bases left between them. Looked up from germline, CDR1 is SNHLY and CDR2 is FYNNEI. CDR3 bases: TGTGCCAGCAGTGCAGGGAGAAGGACCGGGGAGCTGTTTTTT. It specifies CASSAGRRTGELFF. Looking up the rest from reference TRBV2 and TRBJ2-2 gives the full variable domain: EPEVTQTPSHQVTQMGQEVILRCVPISNHLYFYWYRQILGQKVEFLVSFYNNEISEKSEIFDDQFSVERPDGSNFTLKIRSTKLEDSAMYFCASSAGRRTGELFFGEGSRLTVL.

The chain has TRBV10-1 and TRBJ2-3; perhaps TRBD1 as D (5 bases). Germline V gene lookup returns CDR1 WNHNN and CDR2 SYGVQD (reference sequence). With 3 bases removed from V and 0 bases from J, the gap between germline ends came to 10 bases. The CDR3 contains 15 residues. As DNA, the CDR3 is TGCGCCAGCAGTGAACGGGCAGGGAGCACAGATACGCAGTATTTT. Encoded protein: CASSERAGSTDTQYF.

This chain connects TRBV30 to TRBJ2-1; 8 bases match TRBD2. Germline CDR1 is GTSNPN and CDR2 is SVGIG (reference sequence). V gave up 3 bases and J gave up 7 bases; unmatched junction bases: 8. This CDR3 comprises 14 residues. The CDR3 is CAWSLGGAGNEQFF. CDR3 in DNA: TGTGCCTGGAGCCTCGGGGGGGCGGGAAATGAGCAGTTCTTC.

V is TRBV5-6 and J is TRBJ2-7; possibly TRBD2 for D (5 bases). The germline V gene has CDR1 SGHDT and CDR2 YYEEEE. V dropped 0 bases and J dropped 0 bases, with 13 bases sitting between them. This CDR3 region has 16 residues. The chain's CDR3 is CASSLAGELYSYEQYV. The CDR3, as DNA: TGTGCCAGCAGCTTGGCCGGGGAGCTCTACTCCTACGAGCAGTACGTC.

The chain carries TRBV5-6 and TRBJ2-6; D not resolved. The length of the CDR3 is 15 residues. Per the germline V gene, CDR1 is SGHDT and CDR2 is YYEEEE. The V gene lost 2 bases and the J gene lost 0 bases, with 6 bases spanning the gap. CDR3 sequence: CASSFTISGANVLTF. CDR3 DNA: TGTGCCAGCAGCTTTACAATCTCTGGGGCCAACGTCCTGACTTTC. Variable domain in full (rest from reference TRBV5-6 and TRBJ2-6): DAGVTQSPTHLIKTRGQQVTLRCSPKSGHDTVSWYQQALGQGPQFIFQYYEEEERQRGNFPDRFSGHQFPNYSSELNVNALLLGDSALYLCASSFTISGANVLTFGAGSRLTVL.

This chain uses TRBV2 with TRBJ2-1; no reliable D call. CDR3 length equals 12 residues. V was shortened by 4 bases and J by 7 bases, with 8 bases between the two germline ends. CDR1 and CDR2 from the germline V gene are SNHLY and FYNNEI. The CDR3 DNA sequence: TGTGCCAGCAGTGTACAGCTTAATGAGCAGTTCTTC. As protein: CASSVQLNEQFF.

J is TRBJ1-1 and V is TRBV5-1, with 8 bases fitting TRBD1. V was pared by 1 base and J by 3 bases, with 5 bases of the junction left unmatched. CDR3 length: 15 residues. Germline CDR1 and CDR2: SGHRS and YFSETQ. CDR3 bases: TGCGCCAGCAGCTTGAACAGGGGGGCGGACACTGAAGCTTTCTTT. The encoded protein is CASSLNRGADTEAFF.

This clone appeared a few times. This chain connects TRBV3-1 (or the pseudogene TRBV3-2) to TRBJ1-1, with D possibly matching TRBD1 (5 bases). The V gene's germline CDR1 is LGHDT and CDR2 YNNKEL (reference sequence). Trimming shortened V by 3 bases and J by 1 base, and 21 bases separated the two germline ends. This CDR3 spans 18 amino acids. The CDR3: CASSQGGGVGFRNTEAFF. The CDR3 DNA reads TGTGCCAGCAGCCAGGGAGGAGGGGTCGGCTTTAGGAACACTGAAGCTTTCTTT.

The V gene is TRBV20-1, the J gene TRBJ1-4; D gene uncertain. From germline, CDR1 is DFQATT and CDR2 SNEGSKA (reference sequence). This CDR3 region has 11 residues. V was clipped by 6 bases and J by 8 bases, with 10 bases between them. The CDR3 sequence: CSARDEEKLFF. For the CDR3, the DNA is TGCAGTGCCCGAGATGAGGAAAAACTGTTTTTT.

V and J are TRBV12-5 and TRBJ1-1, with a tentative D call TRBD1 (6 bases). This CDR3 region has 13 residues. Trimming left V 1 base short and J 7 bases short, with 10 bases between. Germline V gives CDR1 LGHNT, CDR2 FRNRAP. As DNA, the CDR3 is TGTGCTAGTGGTTTGGCCTCAGGGGTTGAAGCTTTCTTT. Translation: CASGLASGVEAFF.

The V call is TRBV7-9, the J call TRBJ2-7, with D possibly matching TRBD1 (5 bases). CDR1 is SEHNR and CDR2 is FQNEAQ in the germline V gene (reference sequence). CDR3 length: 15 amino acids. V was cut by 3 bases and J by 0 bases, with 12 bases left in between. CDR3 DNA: TGTGCCAGCAGCTTTAGGGGCAGCCTCTCCTACGAGCAGTACTTC. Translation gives CASSFRGSLSYEQYF.

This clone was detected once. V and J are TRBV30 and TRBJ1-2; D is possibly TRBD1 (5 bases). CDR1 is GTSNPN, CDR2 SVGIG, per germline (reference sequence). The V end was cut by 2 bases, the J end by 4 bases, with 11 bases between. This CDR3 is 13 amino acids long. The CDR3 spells CAWSTEGFYGYTF. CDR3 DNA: TGTGCCTGGAGTACTGAGGGGTTCTATGGCTACACCTTC.